These 26 T cell receptor beta chains were all obtained from the same sample, sequenced in a study of CD8 T cells in Susac syndrome. Random hexamers were used to reverse transcribe the RNA input (roughly 0.5 to 1 ug). MiXCR was run by TCRdb on the immunoSEQ multiplex PCR reads, yielding one entry per CDR3 protein. The sample has around 170,000 distinct CDR3 sequences, approximately 94% seen once. Material: CD4+ T cells from PBMCs. These TCRs come from a human donor with Susac syndrome.

V usage is TRBV30 and J usage is TRBJ1-4; D remains ambiguous. The CDR3 runs 15 residues. Trimming cost V 0 bases and J 12 bases, with 20 bases left between them. From germline, CDR1 is GTSNPN and CDR2 SVGIG (reference sequence). As DNA, the CDR3 is TGTGCCTGGAGTGTAGGTTTGGCCCCGGAGGGAGAACTGTTTTTT. Translated: CAWSVGLAPEGELFF.

A single count supports this clonotype. V usage is TRBV29-1 and J usage is TRBJ2-2, with 8 positions matching TRBD1. Trimming took 3 bases from V and 2 from J; bases not matched to a gene: 2. There are 14 residues in the CDR3. Germline CDR1 and CDR2: SQVTM and ANQGSEA. The CDR3 region has the DNA TGCAGCGTTGATACAGGGGGTAACACCGGGGAGCTGTTTTTT. This codes for CSVDTGGNTGELFF.

This clonotype showed up just once. The genes are TRBV29-1 and TRBJ2-3, with D perhaps being TRBD1 or TRBD2 (5 bases each). This CDR3 contains 13 residues. Per germline, CDR1 SQVTM and CDR2 ANQGSEA. V lost 7 bases, J lost 2 bases, and 13 bases lay in between. CDR3 loop: CSAERDHTDTQYF. The CDR3 DNA reads TGCAGCGCCGAACGGGACCACACAGATACGCAGTATTTT.

CDR3 bases: TGTGCCAGCACTCTACTTGCTCCGGGACCGCACCCTAACTATGGCTACACCTTC. Translating gives CASTLLAPGPHPNYGYTF. The V and J genes are TRBV7-8 and TRBJ1-2, with TRBD1 as a possible D gene (5 bases). Germline V CDR1 and CDR2: SGHVS, FQNEAQ. Deletions cut 7 bases from V and 0 bases from J, with 24 bases between. The CDR3 covers 18 residues.

The rearrangement uses TRBV3-1 and TRBJ2-4; D remains unclear. The CDR3 spans 13 residues. V lost 3 bases to trimming and J lost 5 bases, with 8 bases between them. Germline V gene lookup returns CDR1 LGHDT and CDR2 YNNKEL (reference sequence). DNA of the CDR3: TGTGCCAGCAGCCAGGCCAACCAAAACATTCAGTACTTC. As protein: CASSQANQNIQYF.

The CDR3 is CASGTSGSTDTQYF. The CDR3 nucleotides are TGTGCCAGCGGGACTAGCGGATCCACAGATACGCAGTATTTT. This chain links TRBV28 with TRBJ2-3; TRBD2 agrees at 11 bases. J was trimmed by 2 bases and V by 8 bases; bases with no gene match: 3. Germline loops: CDR1 MDHEN, CDR2 SYDVKM. The CDR3 totals 14 residues.

V gene TRBV15 combines with J gene TRBJ2-1, with 11 bases fitting TRBD2. From germline, CDR1 is LNHNV and CDR2 YYDKDF (reference sequence). Trimming at V came to 3 bases and at J to 8 bases, leaving 9 bases not matched to a gene. The CDR3 runs 16 residues. DNA of the CDR3: TGTGCCACCAGCAGGGAAAGACTAGCGGGGTTAGATGAGCAGTTCTTC. This encodes CATSRERLAGLDEQFF.

V gene TRBV6-6 combines with J gene TRBJ1-4; 10 bases are shared with TRBD1. Germline CDR1 is MNHNY and CDR2 is SVGAGI (reference sequence). The CDR3 runs to 14 residues. V shed 5 bases, J shed 6 bases, and the junction held 3 bases outside the gene matches. The CDR3 protein is CASSDRGQYEKLFF. As DNA, the CDR3 is TGTGCCAGCAGTGACAGGGGGCAGTATGAAAAACTGTTTTTT.

This chain uses TRBV5-1 with TRBJ2-1, with 7 bases lining up with TRBD2. The V gene's germline CDR1 is SGHRS and CDR2 YFSETQ. The CDR3 contains 15 residues. With 1 base clipped from V and 6 bases from J, the junction kept 7 bases outside the gene matches. The DNA for the CDR3 is TGCGCCAGCAGCTTGTGGGGGGGGAGTGGCAATGAGCAGTTCTTC. Its translation: CASSLWGGSGNEQFF.

DNA for the CDR3: TGTGCCAGCACCGTGGGGACAGGTCTCACCGGGGAGCTGTTTTTT. Its translation: CASTVGTGLTGELFF. V gene TRBV7-2 combines with J gene TRBJ2-2; TRBD1 agrees at 8 bases. The CDR3 is 15 amino acids. The germline V gene has CDR1 SGHTA and CDR2 FQGNSA. V gave up 7 bases and J gave up 4 bases; unmatched junction bases: 8.

This chain joins TRBV7-9 and TRBJ2-1; TRBD2 aligns across 9 bases. The CDR3 consists of 16 residues. Germline-derived CDR1 and CDR2 are SEHNR and FQNEAQ (reference sequence). Germline trimming cut 7 bases from V and 7 bases from J; bases unmatched to any gene: 14. CDR3 sequence: CASTLPSLAGRNEQFF. Here the CDR3 DNA reads TGTGCCAGCACCCTCCCCAGCCTAGCGGGGCGTAATGAGCAGTTCTTC.

The chain employs TRBV3-1 and TRBJ2-2; D is unclear. Germline-derived CDR1 and CDR2 are LGHDT and YNNKEL (reference sequence). V shed 1 base and J shed 4 bases, with 7 bases lying between them. The CDR3 is made up of 14 amino acids. Written as DNA, the CDR3 is TGTGCCAGCAGCCAAGTCGGGCTCACCGGGGAGCTGTTTTTT. It specifies CASSQVGLTGELFF.

This clonotype was seen only once. The V gene is TRBV7-2, the J gene TRBJ2-7; 10 nucleotides line up with TRBD2. The CDR3 runs to 14 residues. The germline V gene encodes CDR1 SGHTA and CDR2 FQGNSA. Trimming at V came to 5 bases and at J to 6 bases, leaving 7 bases not matched to a gene. CDR3 protein: CASSKAGGPGEQYF. Here the CDR3 DNA reads TGTGCCAGCAGCAAAGCGGGGGGGCCGGGCGAGCAGTACTTC.

The J gene is TRBJ1-2, the V gene TRBV12-3 or TRBV12-4; the D is unclear. This CDR3 region has 14 residues. Trimming pared 3 bases from V and 4 bases from J, leaving 12 bases between. The CDR3 sequence: CASSFNSASYGYTF. CDR3 nucleotide sequence: TGTGCCAGCAGTTTTAACAGTGCCTCCTATGGCTACACCTTC.

The sample holds one count of this clonotype. The chain employs TRBV4-1 and TRBJ1-6, with D possibly matching TRBD1 (6 bases). This CDR3 contains 17 residues. The germline V and J ends were trimmed by 0 bases and 3 bases, with 12 bases remaining between them. CDR1 and CDR2 (germline): MGHRA, YSYEKL. CDR3 DNA: TGCGCCAGCAGCCAAGATAGGACAGCGAACTATAATTCACCCCTCCACTTT. This gives the protein CASSQDRTANYNSPLHF.

The gene calls are TRBV20-1 and TRBJ2-1; D is ambiguous. Trimming took off 7 bases at V and 10 bases at J, with 14 bases between the two ends. From germline, CDR1 is DFQATT and CDR2 SNEGSKA (reference sequence). The CDR3 has 11 amino acids. The CDR3, as DNA: TGCAGTGTTGTCGGTCCGGACGAGCAGTTCTTC. It translates to CSVVGPDEQFF.

Only one count was recorded for this clonotype. The chain joins TRBV12-3 or TRBV12-4 to TRBJ2-7, with D hard to call. Trimming cost V 1 base and J 7 bases, with 11 bases left between them. The CDR3 totals 13 residues. The DNA for the CDR3 is TGTGCCAGCAGTTTAGGGCAGACCTTGGAGCAGTACTTC. This encodes CASSLGQTLEQYF.

The chain combines TRBV3-1 with TRBJ1-3; no clear D. There are 16 residues in the CDR3. The V gene lost 4 bases and the J gene lost 2 bases, with 15 bases spanning the gap. Germline loops: CDR1 LGHDT, CDR2 YNNKEL (reference sequence). The CDR3 loop is CASSPADGWAGNTIYF. CDR3 nucleotides: TGTGCCAGCAGCCCGGCTGACGGTTGGGCTGGAAACACCATATATTTT.

The chain employs TRBV7-9 and TRBJ2-5; 7 bases fit TRBD1. The V segment lost 5 bases and the J segment 1 base; nucleotides outside the gene matches: 7. The germline V gene encodes CDR1 SEHNR and CDR2 FQNEAQ (reference sequence). The CDR3 consists of 15 residues. The CDR3 loop is CASSKGQRAQETQYF. The CDR3 bases are TGTGCCAGCAGCAAGGGACAGCGCGCCCAAGAGACCCAGTACTTC.

This rearrangement joins TRBV7-9 to TRBJ2-7; 9 bases line up with TRBD1. The CDR3 is made up of 18 amino acids. CDR1 is SEHNR and CDR2 is FQNEAQ in the germline V gene (reference sequence). V shed 0 bases, J shed 4 bases, and the junction held 13 bases outside the gene matches. Here the CDR3 DNA reads TGTGCCAGCAGCTTAGCACCCGGGCGAGAGGACAGGGGATACGAGCAGTACTTC. Encoded protein: CASSLAPGREDRGYEQYF.

The rearrangement uses TRBV19 and TRBJ2-7; D is perhaps TRBD1 or TRBD2 (5 bases each). CDR1 and CDR2 (germline): LNHDA, SQIVND (reference sequence). Between the trimmed V and J ends, which lost 9 bases and 3 bases, there was a span of 9 bases. The CDR3 is 11 amino acids. CDR3 protein: CASGTLYEQYF. Here the CDR3 DNA reads TGTGCCAGCGGGACCCTCTACGAGCAGTACTTC.

This chain joins TRBV7-8 and TRBJ1-4; 9 bases agree with TRBD1. The CDR3 runs to 16 residues. Germline lookup yields CDR1 SGHVS and CDR2 FQNEAQ. V was pared by 5 bases and J by 3 bases, with 7 bases of the junction left unmatched. CDR3 amino acids: CASSAADRGANEKLFF. Here the CDR3 DNA reads TGTGCCAGCAGCGCGGCGGACAGGGGTGCTAATGAAAAACTGTTTTTT.

The V gene is TRBV7-3, the J gene TRBJ2-1, with TRBD1 identical over 7 bases. The CDR3 covers 17 residues. Trimming at V came to 5 bases and at J to 0 bases, leaving 10 bases not matched to a gene. Germline lookup yields CDR1 SGHTA and CDR2 FQGTGA. The CDR3 is CASSKGTALTSYNEQFF. For the CDR3, the DNA is TGTGCCAGCAGCAAAGGGACAGCCCTTACCTCCTACAATGAGCAGTTCTTC.

In DNA, the CDR3 is TGTGCCAGCAATCAGGGTCTAATCACCGGGGAGCTGTTTTTT. It translates to CASNQGLITGELFF. The chain combines TRBV2 with TRBJ2-2, with a possible D match to TRBD1 (5 bases). This CDR3 is 14 amino acids long. The V and J ends lost 7 bases and 4 bases respectively, with 13 bases between them. CDR1 is SNHLY and CDR2 is FYNNEI in the germline V gene.

The V and J genes are TRBV15 and TRBJ2-2, with unresolved D. Germline CDR1 LNHNV, CDR2 YYDKDF (reference sequence). Deletions cut 0 bases from V and 7 bases from J, with 6 bases between. This CDR3 comprises 13 residues. The CDR3 loop is CATSRDLGGELFF. CDR3 in DNA: TGTGCCACCAGCAGAGATTTGGGCGGGGAGCTGTTTTTT.

This clonotype was counted a single time. This chain joins TRBV11-1 and TRBJ2-7; 8 nucleotides align to TRBD2. From germline, CDR1 is SGHAT and CDR2 FQDESV (reference sequence). CDR3 length equals 13 residues. Germline trimming cut 5 bases from V and 5 bases from J; bases unmatched to any gene: 5. This CDR3 is CASSPTSDHEQYF. The CDR3 nucleotides read TGTGCCAGCAGCCCGACTAGCGACCACGAGCAGTACTTC.